These 17 T cell receptor beta chains share one sample of origin, sequenced in a study of beta chain features in type 1 diabetes. Isolated RNA was reverse transcribed in full, so expressed TCRB transcripts were sequenced. TCRdb's table, derived via immunoSEQ multiplex PCR, lists solely in-frame clones and lacks some. Of under 900,000 clones listed, about a sixth were seen once; the top ten hold around 0.02%. What was sequenced was naive CD4+ T cells from blood. The receptor source for this set is a woman younger than 30 in good health.

This clone was counted a few times. CDR3 region: CASSPKPQPLYEQYF. The DNA of the CDR3 is TGTGCCAGCAGCCCGAAGCCGCAGCCCCTCTACGAGCAGTACTTC. This chain joins TRBV7-6 and TRBJ2-7, with D uncertain. CDR1 and CDR2 (germline): SGHVS, FNYEAQ. V shed 5 bases and J shed 3 bases, with 17 bases lying between them. CDR3 length: 15 residues.

The J gene is TRBJ2-5, the V gene TRBV7-9; D gene ambiguous. The J call may not be correct, given that the DNA end is closer to TRBJ2-7. The CDR3 is 12 amino acids. Germline CDR1 is SEHNR and CDR2 is FQNEAQ (reference sequence). CDR3 DNA: TGTGCCAGCAGCTTAGTACACGACGAGCAGTACTTC. This codes for CASSLVHDEQYF.

A few counts support this clone. The gene calls are TRBV9 and TRBJ1-3; D gene uncertain. Germline values: CDR1 SGDLS, CDR2 YYNGEE. The CDR3 extends over 14 amino acids. Trimming removed 3 bases at V and 4 bases at J, with 11 bases between. The CDR3 loop is CASSAYTGGNTIYF. CDR3 DNA sequence: TGTGCCAGCAGCGCCTATACTGGAGGAAACACCATATATTTT. The full variable domain, in which reference TRBV9 and TRBJ1-3 provide the parts outside the CDR3, is DSGVTQTPKHLITATGQRVTLRCSPRSGDLSVYWYQQSLDQGLQFLIQYYNGEERAKGNILERFSAQQFPDLHSELNLSSLELGDSALYFCASSAYTGGNTIYFGEGSWLTVV.

This clone was detected only a few times. The same CDR3 can be traced to other DNA sequences in this sample. The chain has TRBV28 and TRBJ2-1; TRBD2 is a possible D gene (6 bases). This CDR3 comprises 13 residues. Per the germline V gene, CDR1 is MDHEN and CDR2 is SYDVKM. The V end lost 3 bases, the J end lost 6 bases, and 9 bases lay between the germline ends. CDR3 sequence reads: CASSFGGRNEQFF. The DNA of the CDR3 is TGTGCCAGCAGTTTCGGGGGTCGCAATGAGCAGTTCTTC.

This chain joins TRBV18 and TRBJ2-3; 9 bases agree with TRBD2. Losses at the gene ends were 6 bases for V and 0 bases for J; bases not matched to a gene: 4. Germline V lookup: CDR1 KGHSH, CDR2 LQKENI. This CDR3 spans 15 amino acids. This CDR3 is CASSRSGSSTDTQYF. As DNA, the CDR3 is TGTGCCAGCTCTCGTAGCGGGAGTAGCACAGATACGCAGTATTTT.

J is TRBJ1-2 and V is TRBV5-4; D gene ambiguous. The CDR3 sequence is 14 residues long. Germline V gene lookup returns CDR1 SGHNT and CDR2 YYREEE (reference sequence). Trimming removed 0 bases at V and 8 bases at J, with 14 bases between. In DNA, the CDR3 is TGTGCCAGCAGCTTGGACCAAGGCCAGGCCGGCTACACCTTC. It specifies CASSLDQGQAGYTF.

This clone appeared a few times. The rearrangement joins TRBV7-2 to TRBJ2-7, with D maybe TRBD1 (6 bases). Deletions cut 4 bases from V and 6 bases from J, with 13 bases between. CDR3 length: 13 amino acids. CDR1 and CDR2 from the germline V gene are SGHTA and FQGNSA. The CDR3 is CASSSEQGREQYF. Written as DNA, the CDR3 is TGTGCCAGCAGCTCCGAACAGGGTCGCGAGCAGTACTTC.

This clone was found a few times. The chain couples TRBV18 to TRBJ2-5; the D is unclear. This CDR3 region has 12 residues. The V end lost 3 bases, the J end lost 4 bases, and 6 bases lay between the germline ends. Per the germline V gene, CDR1 is KGHSH and CDR2 is LQKENI. The CDR3: CASSPRVETQYF. The CDR3 coding sequence is TGTGCCAGCTCACCGAGAGTAGAGACCCAGTACTTC.

The CDR3 DNA reads TGTGCCAGCAGCCAGAGACAGGGCGGCTACGAGCAGTACTTC. It specifies CASSQRQGGYEQYF. V gene TRBV13 combines with J gene TRBJ2-7; 7 bases align to TRBD1. The CDR3 totals 14 residues. V trimming: 5 bases; J trimming: 3 bases; junction bases outside the gene matches: 7. Germline CDR1 is PRHDT and CDR2 is FYEKMQ (reference sequence). Together with reference TRBV13 and TRBJ2-7, the CDR3 gives the full variable domain: AAGVIQSPRHLIKEKRETATLKCYPIPRHDTVYWYQQGPGQDPQFLISFYEKMQSDKGSIPDRFSAQQFSDYHSELNMSSLELGDSALYFCASSQRQGGYEQYFGPGTRLTVT.

The CDR3 nucleotides read TGCGCCAGCAGCCATAGCGGAAGCTACAATGAGCAGTTCTTC. Amino acid sequence: CASSHSGSYNEQFF. The chain recombines TRBV5-1 with TRBJ2-1; D might be TRBD2 (6 bases). The CDR3 is made up of 14 amino acids. Trimming pared 4 bases from V and 3 bases from J, leaving 11 bases between. CDR1 and CDR2 (germline): SGHRS, YFSETQ.

This clone showed up just a few times. The chain carries TRBV15 and TRBJ2-7; 7 bases are a match to TRBD1. The CDR3 has 15 residues. Germline V CDR1 and CDR2: LNHNV, YYDKDF (reference sequence). J gave up 2 bases and V 3 bases, and 7 bases lay outside the gene matches. The CDR3 loop reads CATSRGQTSPYEQYF. For the CDR3, the DNA is TGTGCCACCAGCAGGGGACAGACGTCTCCCTACGAGCAGTACTTC.

As DNA, the CDR3 is TGTGCCAGCAGTGCCTCTAGCGGGAGCTCCCGTTTAGAGCAGTTCTTC. Amino acids: CASSASSGSSRLEQFF. The chain is built from TRBV25-1 and TRBJ2-1; 10 nucleotides agree with TRBD2. The CDR3 length is 16 residues. Trimming removed 4 bases from V and 10 bases from J; junction bases left unmatched: 13. Germline values: CDR1 MGHDK, CDR2 SYGVNS.

This clone was recorded a few times. This rearrangement joins TRBV18 to TRBJ2-1; 7 bases are a match to TRBD1. J gave up 0 bases and V 2 bases, and 4 bases lay outside the gene matches. The CDR3 totals 16 residues. CDR1 KGHSH and CDR2 LQKENI come from the germline V gene. For the CDR3, the DNA is TGTGCCAGCTCACCATTGACAGGGAGCTCCTACAATGAGCAGTTCTTC. Protein: CASSPLTGSSYNEQFF.

This clone has just a few counts. The rearrangement joins TRBV11-2 to TRBJ2-2, with TRBD2 matching over 13 bases. The CDR3 has 15 amino acids. Germline V gene lookup returns CDR1 SGHAT and CDR2 FQNNGV. J was trimmed by 6 bases and V by 4 bases; bases with no gene match: 2. CDR3 sequence: CASSWGLAGSGELFF. The CDR3 nucleotides are TGTGCCAGCAGCTGGGGACTAGCGGGATCCGGGGAGCTGTTTTTT.

The genes are TRBV5-4 and TRBJ2-1; D possibly corresponds to TRBD2 (6 bases). Deletions cut 4 bases from V and 0 bases from J, with 17 bases between. The CDR3 extends over 17 amino acids. Germline loops: CDR1 SGHNT, CDR2 YYREEE (reference sequence). CDR3 amino acids: CASSPELASSSYNEQFF. DNA of the CDR3: TGTGCCAGCAGCCCAGAACTAGCTTCAAGCTCCTACAATGAGCAGTTCTTC.

A few counts support this clone. This same CDR3 is encoded by further DNA sequences in the sample. The gene calls are TRBV18 and TRBJ2-3; D is unresolved. CDR3 size: 12 residues. Trimming removed 2 bases at V and 4 bases at J, with 4 bases between. The germline V gene encodes CDR1 KGHSH and CDR2 LQKENI. DNA of the CDR3: TGTGCCAGCTCACCAGGGGCAGATACGCAGTATTTT. Its translation: CASSPGADTQYF.

There are a few counts of this clone. The rearrangement links TRBV7-9 to TRBJ1-2; 7 bases line up with TRBD1. Germline V gene data show CDR1 as SEHNR and CDR2 as FQNEAQ (reference sequence). The CDR3 sequence is 15 residues long. V dropped 5 bases and J dropped 1; count of bases not matched to a gene: 7. The CDR3 loop is CASSQGTELNYGYTF. The CDR3 DNA sequence: TGTGCCAGCAGCCAAGGGACAGAGCTTAACTATGGCTACACCTTC.